This TCR beta chain was recorded in a study of beta chain features in type 1 diabetes. Study information: Comparable age, gender and cell yields were observed in patients relative to healthy donors.

Overall study findings and caveats: Whether HLA type affects TCRB rearrangement stayed undetermined in the present work. Researchers caution that PCR might favor shorter templates, equally among patients and controls. In all four CD4+ subsets, TCRB CDR3 length was significantly, moderately reduced in type 1 diabetes.

Cells sorted by CD45RO/CCR7/CD25/CD127/CD95/CD27 comprised CD4+ naive, central memory, regulatory and stem cell-like memory cells. Expressed TCRB transcripts were sequenced after all isolated RNA was converted to cDNA. This table comes from immunoSEQ multiplex PCR, and its TCRdb copy is limited to in-frame clones, with some not included. In the table there are hundreds of thousands of clones, 14% to 15% of which are singletons. V gave up 0 bases and J gave up 2 bases, with 11 bases separating them. Germline V lookup: CDR1 SGHDN, CDR2 FVKESK. CDR3 length equals 16 residues. In the case of this clone: Its specificity is unknown.

Sequenced input: naive CD4+ T cells from blood. This clonotype was sampled from a man aged 18 to 30 with type 1 diabetes. The rearrangement uses TRBV14 and TRBJ2-1; the D gene is possibly TRBD2 (6 bases). CDR3 sequence: CASSQDLARPYNEQFF. The DNA of the CDR3 is TGTGCCAGCAGCCAAGATCTAGCGCGCCCCTACAATGAGCAGTTCTTC. Full variable domain (rest looked up from reference TRBV14 and TRBJ2-1): EAGVTQFPSHSVIEKGQTVTLRCDPISGHDNLYWYRRVMGKEIKFLLHFVKESKQDESGMPNNRFLAERTGGTYSTLKVQPAELEDSGVYFCASSQDLARPYNEQFFGPGTRLTVL.